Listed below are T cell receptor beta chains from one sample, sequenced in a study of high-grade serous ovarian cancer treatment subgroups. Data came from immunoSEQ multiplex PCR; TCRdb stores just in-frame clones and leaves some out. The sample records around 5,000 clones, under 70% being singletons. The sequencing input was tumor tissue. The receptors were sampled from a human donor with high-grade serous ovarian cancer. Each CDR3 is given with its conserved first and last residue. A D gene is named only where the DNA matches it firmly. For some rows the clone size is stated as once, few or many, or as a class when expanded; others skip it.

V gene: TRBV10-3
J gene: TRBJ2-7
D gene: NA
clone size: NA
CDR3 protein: CAISPSQGSDEQYF
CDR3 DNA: TGTGCCATCAGTCCCTCACAGGGCTCGGACGAGCAGTACTTC

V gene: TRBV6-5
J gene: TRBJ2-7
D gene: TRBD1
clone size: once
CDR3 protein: CASSSPGQGIYEQYF
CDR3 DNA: TGTGCCAGCAGTTCCCCGGGACAGGGTATCTACGAGCAGTACTTC

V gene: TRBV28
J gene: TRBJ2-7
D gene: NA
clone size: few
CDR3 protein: CASSLPSDGQYF
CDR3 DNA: TGTGCCAGCAGTTTGCCTAGTGACGGGCAGTACTTC

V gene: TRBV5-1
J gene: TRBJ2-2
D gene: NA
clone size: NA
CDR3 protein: CASSLPDTGELFF
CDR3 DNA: TGCGCCAGCAGCTTGCCGGACACCGGGGAGCTGTTTTTT

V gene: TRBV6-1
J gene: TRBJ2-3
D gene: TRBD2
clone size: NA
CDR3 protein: CASAGDSYLDTQYF
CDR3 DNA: TGTGCCAGTGCGGGGGACTCCTACCTAGATACGCAGTATTTT

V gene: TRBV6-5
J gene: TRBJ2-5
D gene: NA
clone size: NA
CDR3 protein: CASSYSRPPQETQYF
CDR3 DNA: TGTGCCAGCAGTTACTCTCGGCCGCCCCAAGAGACCCAGTACTTC

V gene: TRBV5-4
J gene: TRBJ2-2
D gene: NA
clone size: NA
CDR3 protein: CASSLAPQNTGELFF
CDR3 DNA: TGTGCCAGCAGCTTGGCCCCCCAGAATACCGGGGAGCTGTTTTTT

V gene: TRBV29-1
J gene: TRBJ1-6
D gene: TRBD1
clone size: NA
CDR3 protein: CSAMTGVGNSPLHF
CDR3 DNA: TGCAGCGCTATGACAGGGGTCGGAAATTCACCCCTCCACTTT

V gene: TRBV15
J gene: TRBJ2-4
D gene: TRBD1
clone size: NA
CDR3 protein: CATSRDRGTGIIQYF
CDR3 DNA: TGTGCCACCAGCAGAGATCGGGGGACAGGGATCATTCAGTACTTC

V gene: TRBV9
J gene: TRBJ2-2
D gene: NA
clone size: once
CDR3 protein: CASSVGFVQGIGELFF
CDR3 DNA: TGTGCCAGCAGCGTAGGATTCGTCCAGGGAATCGGGGAGCTGTTTTTT

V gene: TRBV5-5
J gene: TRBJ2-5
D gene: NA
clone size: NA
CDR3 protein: CASSFLAAEVQYF
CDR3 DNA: TGTGCCAGCAGCTTTTTGGCGGCGGAGGTCCAGTACTTC

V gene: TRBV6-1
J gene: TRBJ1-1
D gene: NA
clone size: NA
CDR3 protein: CASSLGGLRAFF
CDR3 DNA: TGTGCCAGCAGTTTAGGGGGGTTGCGGGCTTTCTTT

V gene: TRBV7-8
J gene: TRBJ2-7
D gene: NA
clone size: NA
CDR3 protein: CASSLGAYEQYF
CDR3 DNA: TGTGCCAGCAGCTTAGGAGCTTACGAGCAGTACTTC

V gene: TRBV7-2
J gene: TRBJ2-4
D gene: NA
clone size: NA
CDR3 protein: CASSLSGRANIQYF
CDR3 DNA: TGTGCCAGCAGCTTATCAGGCAGGGCAAACATTCAGTACTTC

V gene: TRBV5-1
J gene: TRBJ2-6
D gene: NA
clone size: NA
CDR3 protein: CASSQDTGANVLTF
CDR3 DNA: TGCGCCAGCAGCCAAGATACTGGGGCCAACGTCCTGACTTTC

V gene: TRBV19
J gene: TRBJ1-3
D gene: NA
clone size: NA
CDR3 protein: CASTTGSSGNTIYF
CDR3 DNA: TGTGCCAGTACCACAGGTAGCTCTGGAAACACCATATATTTT

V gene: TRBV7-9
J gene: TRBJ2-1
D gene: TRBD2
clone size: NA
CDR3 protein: CASSSGGGGANEQFF
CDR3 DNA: TGTGCCAGCAGCTCGGGCGGCGGGGGGGCCAATGAGCAGTTCTTC

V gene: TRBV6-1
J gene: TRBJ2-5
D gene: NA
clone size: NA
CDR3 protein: CASTGGSLNGPQYF
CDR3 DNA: TGTGCCAGCACTGGCGGCAGCCTGAATGGTCCCCAGTACTTC

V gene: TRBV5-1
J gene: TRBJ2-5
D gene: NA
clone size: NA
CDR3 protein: CASGRGSQETQYF
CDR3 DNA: TGCGCCAGCGGTCGGGGCAGCCAAGAGACCCAGTACTTC

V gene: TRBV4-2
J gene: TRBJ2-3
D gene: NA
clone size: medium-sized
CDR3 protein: CASSQLSSAPSTDTQYF
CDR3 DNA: TGTGCCAGCAGCCAGCTCTCTAGCGCCCCTAGCACAGATACGCAGTATTTT

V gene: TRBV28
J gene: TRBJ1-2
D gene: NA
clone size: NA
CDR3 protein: CASRARGNYGYTF
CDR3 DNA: TGTGCCAGCAGGGCCCGAGGCAACTATGGCTACACCTTC

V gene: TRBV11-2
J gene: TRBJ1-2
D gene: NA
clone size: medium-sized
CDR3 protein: CASSLDLLKGYTF
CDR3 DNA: TGTGCCAGCAGCTTAGACTTGCTGAAGGGCTACACCTTC

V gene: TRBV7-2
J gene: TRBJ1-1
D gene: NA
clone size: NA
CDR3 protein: CATSPRGGVMNTEAFF
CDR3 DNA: TGTGCCACCTCTCCTAGGGGTGGGGTAATGAACACTGAAGCTTTCTTT

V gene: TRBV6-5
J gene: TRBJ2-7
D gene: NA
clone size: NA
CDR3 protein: CASSYSSGIPNEQYF
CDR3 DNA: TGTGCCAGCAGTTACTCGTCCGGGATCCCTAACGAGCAGTACTTC

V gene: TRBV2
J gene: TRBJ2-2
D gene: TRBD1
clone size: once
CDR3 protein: CASSEATGPLFF
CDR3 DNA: TGTGCCAGCAGTGAAGCGACAGGGCCGCTGTTTTTT

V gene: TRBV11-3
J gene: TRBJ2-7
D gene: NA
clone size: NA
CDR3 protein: CASSLGGSLNEQYF
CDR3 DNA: TGTGCCAGCAGCTTAGGGGGTTCCCTCAACGAGCAGTACTTC

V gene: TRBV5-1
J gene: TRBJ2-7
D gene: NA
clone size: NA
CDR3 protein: CASSANQGLSYEQYF
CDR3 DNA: TGCGCCAGCAGCGCCAACCAGGGGCTCTCCTACGAGCAGTACTTC

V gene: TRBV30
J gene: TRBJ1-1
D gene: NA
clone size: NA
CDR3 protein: CAWSPPGRGTEAFF
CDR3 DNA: TGTGCCTGGAGCCCCCCCGGACGAGGCACTGAAGCTTTCTTT

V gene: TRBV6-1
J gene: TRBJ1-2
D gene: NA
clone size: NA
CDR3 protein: CASSEPGRGIGGGYTF
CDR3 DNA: TGTGCCAGCAGTGAACCTGGCAGGGGAATCGGTGGTGGCTACACCTTC

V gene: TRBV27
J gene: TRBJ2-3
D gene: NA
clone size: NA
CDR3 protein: CASKEGSVTDTQYF
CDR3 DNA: TGTGCCAGCAAGGAGGGTAGTGTCACAGATACGCAGTATTTT

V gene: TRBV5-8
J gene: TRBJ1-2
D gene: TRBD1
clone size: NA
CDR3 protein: CASPSPGQGIGYTF
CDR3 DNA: TGTGCCAGCCCCTCACCGGGACAGGGGATAGGCTACACCTTC

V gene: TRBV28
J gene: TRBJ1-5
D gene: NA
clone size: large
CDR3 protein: CASSFYAGSNQPQHF
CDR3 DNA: TGTGCCAGCAGTTTCTATGCAGGGAGCAATCAGCCCCAGCATTTT

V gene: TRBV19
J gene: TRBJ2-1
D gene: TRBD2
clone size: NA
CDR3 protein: CASSIDGGAWNEQFF
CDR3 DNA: TGTGCCAGTAGTATTGACGGGGGGGCTTGGAATGAGCAGTTCTTC

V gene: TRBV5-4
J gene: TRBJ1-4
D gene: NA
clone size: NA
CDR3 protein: CASGREKLFF
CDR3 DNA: TGTGCCAGCGGGCGGGAAAAACTGTTTTTT

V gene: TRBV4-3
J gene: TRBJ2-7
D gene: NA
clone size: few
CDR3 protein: CASSQERAPSYEQYF
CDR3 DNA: TGCGCCAGCAGCCAAGAACGGGCCCCCTCCTACGAGCAGTACTTC

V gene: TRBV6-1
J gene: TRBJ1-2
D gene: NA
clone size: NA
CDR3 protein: CASSSPGAPLGGYTF
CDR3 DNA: TGTGCCAGCAGTTCCCCCGGGGCCCCCCTGGGAGGCTACACCTTC

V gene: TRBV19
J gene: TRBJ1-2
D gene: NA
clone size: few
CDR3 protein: CASGIAANYGYTF
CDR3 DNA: TGTGCCAGCGGGATCGCAGCCAACTATGGCTACACCTTC

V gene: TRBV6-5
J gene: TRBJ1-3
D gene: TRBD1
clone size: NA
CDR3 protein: CASSYQPQGTGNTIYF
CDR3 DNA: TGTGCCAGCAGTTACCAACCACAGGGGACTGGAAACACCATATATTTT

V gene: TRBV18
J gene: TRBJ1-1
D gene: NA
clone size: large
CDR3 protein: CASSPERDTEAFF
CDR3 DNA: TGTGCCAGCTCACCCGAGAGGGACACTGAAGCTTTCTTT

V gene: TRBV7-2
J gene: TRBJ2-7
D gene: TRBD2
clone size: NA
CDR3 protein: CASSSRLAGGPLGSYEQYF
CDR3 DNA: TGTGCCAGCAGCTCAAGACTAGCGGGGGGGCCCCTCGGCTCCTACGAGCAGTACTTC

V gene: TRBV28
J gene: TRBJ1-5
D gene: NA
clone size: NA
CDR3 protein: CASSPRLGSSDQPQHF
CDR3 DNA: TGTGCCAGCAGTCCCCGGTTGGGCAGTTCAGATCAGCCCCAGCATTTT

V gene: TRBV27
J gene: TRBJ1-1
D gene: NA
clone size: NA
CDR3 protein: CASTQRGGPMNTEAFF
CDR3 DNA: TGTGCCAGCACTCAGCGGGGGGGTCCTATGAACACTGAAGCTTTCTTT